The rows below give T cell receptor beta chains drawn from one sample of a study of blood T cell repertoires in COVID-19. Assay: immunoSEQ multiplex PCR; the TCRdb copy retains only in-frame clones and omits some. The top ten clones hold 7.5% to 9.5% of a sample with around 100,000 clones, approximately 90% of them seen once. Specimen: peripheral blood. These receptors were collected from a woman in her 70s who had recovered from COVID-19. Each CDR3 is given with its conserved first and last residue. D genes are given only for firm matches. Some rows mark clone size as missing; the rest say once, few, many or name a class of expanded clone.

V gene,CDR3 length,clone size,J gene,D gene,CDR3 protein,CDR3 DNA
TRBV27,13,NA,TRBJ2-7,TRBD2,CASRAGTYYEQYF,TGTGCCAGCAGAGCGGGGACTTACTACGAGCAGTACTTC
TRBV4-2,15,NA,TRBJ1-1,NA,CASSQAQRGRGGAFF,TGTGCCAGCAGCCAAGCCCAAAGGGGACGCGGGGGGGCTTTCTTT
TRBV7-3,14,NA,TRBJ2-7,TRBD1,CASSPDRGRYEQYF,TGTGCCAGCAGCCCCGACAGGGGTAGGTACGAGCAGTACTTC
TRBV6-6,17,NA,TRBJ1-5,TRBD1,CASSPDRAVVGNQPQHF,TGTGCCAGCAGTCCGGACAGGGCGGTAGTAGGCAATCAGCCCCAGCATTTT
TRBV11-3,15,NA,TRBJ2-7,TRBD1,CASSPGTGFSYEQYF,TGTGCCAGCAGCCCCGGGACAGGGTTCTCCTACGAGCAGTACTTC
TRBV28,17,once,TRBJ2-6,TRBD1,CATDAQGALSGANVLTF,TGTGCCACCGATGCTCAGGGGGCCCTCTCTGGGGCCAACGTCCTGACTTTC
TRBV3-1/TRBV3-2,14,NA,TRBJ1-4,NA,CASSQDRGTEKLFF,TGTGCCAGCAGCCAAGATCGGGGGACTGAAAAACTGTTTTTT
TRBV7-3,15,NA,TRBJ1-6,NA,CASSLFPEKESPLHF,TGTGCCAGCAGCTTATTTCCCGAGAAGGAGTCACCCCTCCACTTT
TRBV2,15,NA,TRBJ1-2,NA,CASSELQPVNYGYTF,TGTGCCAGCAGTGAGTTACAGCCGGTTAACTATGGCTACACCTTC
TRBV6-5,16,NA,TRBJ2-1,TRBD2,CASSSPGLRAYNEQFF,TGTGCCAGCAGTTCCCCGGGACTACGGGCCTACAATGAGCAGTTCTTC
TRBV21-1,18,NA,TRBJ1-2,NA,CASSKSRRWSDRWDGYTF,TGTGCCAGCAGCAAATCCCGCCGTTGGTCGGACAGGTGGGATGGCTACACCTTC
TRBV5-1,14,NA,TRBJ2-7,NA,CASTSGSALGEQYF,TGCGCCAGCACGTCGGGGTCGGCGCTTGGCGAGCAGTACTTC
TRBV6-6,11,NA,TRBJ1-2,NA,CASTGDYGYTF,TGTGCCAGCACGGGGGACTATGGCTACACCTTC
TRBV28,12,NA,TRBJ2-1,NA,CASSRLSNEQFF,TGTGCCAGCAGTCGCCTCAGTAATGAGCAGTTCTTC
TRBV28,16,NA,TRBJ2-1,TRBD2,CASSTPSGRAYNEQFF,TGTGCCAGCAGTACCCCTAGCGGGAGGGCGTACAATGAGCAGTTCTTC
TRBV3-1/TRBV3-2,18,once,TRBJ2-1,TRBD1,CASSQDWLGGQGVNEQFF,TGTGCCAGCAGCCAAGACTGGTTAGGGGGACAGGGGGTAAATGAGCAGTTCTTC
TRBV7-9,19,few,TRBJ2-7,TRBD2,CASSHPWGREGRVFYEQYF,TGTGCCAGCAGCCATCCCTGGGGGCGGGAGGGCCGCGTTTTCTACGAGCAGTACTTC
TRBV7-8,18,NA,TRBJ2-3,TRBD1,CASSLEPPLDRGPDTQYF,TGTGCCAGCAGCTTAGAGCCCCCTTTAGACAGGGGCCCAGATACGCAGTATTTT
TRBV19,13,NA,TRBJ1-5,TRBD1,CASRDRSWEPQHF,TGTGCCAGTCGGGACAGGTCGTGGGAGCCCCAGCATTTT
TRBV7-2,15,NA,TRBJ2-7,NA,CASSSPGLGAYEQYF,TGTGCCAGCAGCTCTCCGGGACTCGGCGCCTACGAGCAGTACTTC
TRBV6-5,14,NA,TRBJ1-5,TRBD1,CASSRGQGNQPQHF,TGTGCCAGCAGTCGCGGACAGGGGAATCAGCCCCAGCATTTT
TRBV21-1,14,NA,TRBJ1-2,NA,CASSKEGDRRGYTF,TGTGCCAGCAGCAAAGAGGGGGACAGGAGGGGCTACACCTTC
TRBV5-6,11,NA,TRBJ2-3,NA,CASSGGDTQYF,TGTGCCAGCAGCGGGGGCGATACGCAGTATTTT
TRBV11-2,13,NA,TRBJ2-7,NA,CASSPGLSREQYF,TGTGCCAGCAGCCCCGGACTATCGCGCGAGCAGTACTTC
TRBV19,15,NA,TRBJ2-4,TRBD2,CASSKRTSDKNIQYF,TGTGCCAGTAGTAAAAGGACTAGCGACAAAAACATTCAGTACTTC
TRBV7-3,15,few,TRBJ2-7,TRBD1,CASSPGQGRSYEQYF,TGTGCCAGCAGCCCCGGACAGGGCCGTTCCTACGAGCAGTACTTC
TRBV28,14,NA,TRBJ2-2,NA,CASSGPGGTGELFF,TGTGCCAGCAGCGGGCCAGGGGGGACCGGGGAGCTGTTTTTT
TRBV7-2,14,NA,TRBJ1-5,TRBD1,CASSPTGGVQPQHF,TGTGCCAGCAGTCCGACAGGGGGCGTTCAGCCCCAGCATTTT
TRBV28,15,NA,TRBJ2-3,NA,CASSLAGARTDTQYF,TGTGCCAGCAGTTTAGCGGGGGCGCGCACAGATACGCAGTATTTT
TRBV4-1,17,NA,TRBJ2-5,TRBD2,CASSQDWGTSGDETQYF,TGCGCCAGCAGCCAAGATTGGGGGACTAGCGGGGACGAGACCCAGTACTTC
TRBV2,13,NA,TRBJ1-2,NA,CASRADSFYGYTF,TGTGCCAGCAGGGCGGACAGTTTCTATGGCTACACCTTC
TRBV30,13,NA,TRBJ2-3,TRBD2,CAGSGTGTDTQYF,TGTGCCGGTAGCGGGACCGGCACAGATACGCAGTATTTT
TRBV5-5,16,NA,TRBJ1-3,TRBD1,CASSEGQVLSGNTIYF,TGTGCCAGCAGCGAGGGACAGGTTCTCTCTGGAAACACCATATATTTT
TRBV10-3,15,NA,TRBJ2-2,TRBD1,CAISDGQALGGELFF,TGTGCCATCAGTGACGGACAGGCTCTCGGCGGGGAGCTGTTTTTT
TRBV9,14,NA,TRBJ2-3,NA,CASSVEQSADTQYF,TGTGCCAGCAGCGTAGAACAAAGCGCAGATACGCAGTATTTT